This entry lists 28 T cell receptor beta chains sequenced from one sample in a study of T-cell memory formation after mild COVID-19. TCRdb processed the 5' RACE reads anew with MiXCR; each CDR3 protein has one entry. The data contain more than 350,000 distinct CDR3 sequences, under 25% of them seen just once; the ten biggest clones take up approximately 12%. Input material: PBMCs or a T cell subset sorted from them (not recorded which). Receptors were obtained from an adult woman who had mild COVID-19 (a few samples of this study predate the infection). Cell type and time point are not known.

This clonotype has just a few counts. CDR3 loop: CSARTGTGGAGAEAFF. In DNA, the CDR3 is TGCAGTGCTAGAACCGGGACAGGGGGCGCGGGGGCTGAAGCTTTCTTT. The chain links TRBV20-1 to TRBJ1-1, with 12 bases aligning to TRBD1. Germline V gene lookup returns CDR1 DFQATT and CDR2 SNEGSKA (reference sequence). J was trimmed by 6 bases and V by 2 bases; bases with no gene match: 10. This CDR3 has 16 amino acids.

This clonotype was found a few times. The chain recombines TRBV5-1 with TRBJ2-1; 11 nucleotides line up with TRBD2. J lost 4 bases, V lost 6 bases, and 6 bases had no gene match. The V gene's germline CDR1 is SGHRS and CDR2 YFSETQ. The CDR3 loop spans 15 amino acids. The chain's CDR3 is CASTETSGKYNEQFF. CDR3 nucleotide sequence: TGCGCCAGCACTGAGACTAGCGGGAAGTACAATGAGCAGTTCTTC. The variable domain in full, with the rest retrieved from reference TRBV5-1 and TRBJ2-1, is KAGVTQTPRYLIKTRGQQVTLSCSPISGHRSVSWYQQTPGQGLQFLFEYFSETQRNKGNFPGRFSGRQFSNSRSEMNVSTLELGDSALYLCASTETSGKYNEQFFGPGTRLTVL.

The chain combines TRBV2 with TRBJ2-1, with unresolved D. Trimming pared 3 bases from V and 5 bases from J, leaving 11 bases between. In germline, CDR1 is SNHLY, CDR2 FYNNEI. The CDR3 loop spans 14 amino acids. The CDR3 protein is CASSDQTDDNEQFF. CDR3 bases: TGTGCCAGCAGTGATCAGACTGACGACAATGAGCAGTTCTTC.

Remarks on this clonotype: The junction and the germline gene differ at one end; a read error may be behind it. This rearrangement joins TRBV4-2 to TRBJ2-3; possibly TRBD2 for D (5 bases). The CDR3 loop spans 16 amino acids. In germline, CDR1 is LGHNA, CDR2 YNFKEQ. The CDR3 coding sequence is TGCGCCAGCAGCCAAGACCTAGCTCCTAGCACAGATACGCAGTATTTT. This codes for CASSQDLAPSTDTQYF.

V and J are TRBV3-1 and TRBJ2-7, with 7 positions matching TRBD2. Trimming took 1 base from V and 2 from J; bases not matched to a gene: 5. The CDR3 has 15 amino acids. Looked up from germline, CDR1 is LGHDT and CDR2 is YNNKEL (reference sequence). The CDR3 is CASSQGSGLAYEQYF. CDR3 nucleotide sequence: TGTGCCAGCAGCCAAGGAAGCGGACTAGCCTACGAGCAGTACTTC.

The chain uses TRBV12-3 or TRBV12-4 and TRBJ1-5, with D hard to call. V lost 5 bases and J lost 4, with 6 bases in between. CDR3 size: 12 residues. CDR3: CASSQENQPQHF. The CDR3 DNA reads TGTGCCAGCAGTCAGGAAAATCAGCCCCAGCATTTT.

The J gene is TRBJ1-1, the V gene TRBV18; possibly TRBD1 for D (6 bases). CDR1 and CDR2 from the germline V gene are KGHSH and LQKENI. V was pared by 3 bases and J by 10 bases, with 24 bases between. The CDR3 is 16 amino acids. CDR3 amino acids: CASSPYAGQAREGAFF. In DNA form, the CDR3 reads TGTGCCAGCTCACCTTATGCGGGACAAGCCAGGGAGGGAGCTTTCTTT.

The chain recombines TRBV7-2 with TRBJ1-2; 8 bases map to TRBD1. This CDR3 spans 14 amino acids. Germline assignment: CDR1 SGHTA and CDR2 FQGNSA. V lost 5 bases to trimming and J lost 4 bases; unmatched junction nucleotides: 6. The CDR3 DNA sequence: TGTGCCAGCAGCGCAGCCGGGACAGGCTATGGCTACACCTTC. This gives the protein CASSAAGTGYGYTF.

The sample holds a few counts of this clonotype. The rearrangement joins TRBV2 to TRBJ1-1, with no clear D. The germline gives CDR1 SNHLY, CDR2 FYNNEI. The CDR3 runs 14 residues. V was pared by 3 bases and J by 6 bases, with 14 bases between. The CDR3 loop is CASSDPTRPAEAFF. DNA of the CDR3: TGTGCCAGCAGTGACCCGACACGACCCGCTGAAGCTTTCTTT.

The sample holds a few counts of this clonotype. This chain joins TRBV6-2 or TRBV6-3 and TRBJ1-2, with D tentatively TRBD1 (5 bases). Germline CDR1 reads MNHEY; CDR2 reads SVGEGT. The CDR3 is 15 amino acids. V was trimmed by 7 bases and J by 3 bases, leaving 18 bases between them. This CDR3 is CASINPRDWHYGYTF. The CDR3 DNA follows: TGTGCCAGCATTAATCCGCGGGACTGGCACTATGGCTACACCTTC.

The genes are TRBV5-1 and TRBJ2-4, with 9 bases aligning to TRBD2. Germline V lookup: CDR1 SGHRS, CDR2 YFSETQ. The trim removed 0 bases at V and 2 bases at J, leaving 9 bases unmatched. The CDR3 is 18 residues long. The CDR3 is CASSLAWAGGPTKNIQYF. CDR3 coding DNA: TGCGCCAGCAGCTTGGCCTGGGCGGGAGGGCCAACCAAAAACATTCAGTACTTC.

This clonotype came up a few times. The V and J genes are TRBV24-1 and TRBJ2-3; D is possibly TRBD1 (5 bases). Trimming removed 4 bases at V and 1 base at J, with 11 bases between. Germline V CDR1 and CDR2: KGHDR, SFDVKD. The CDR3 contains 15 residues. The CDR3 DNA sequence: TGTGCCACCAGTGACGACAGAGGCCGCACAGATACGCAGTATTTT. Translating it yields CATSDDRGRTDTQYF.

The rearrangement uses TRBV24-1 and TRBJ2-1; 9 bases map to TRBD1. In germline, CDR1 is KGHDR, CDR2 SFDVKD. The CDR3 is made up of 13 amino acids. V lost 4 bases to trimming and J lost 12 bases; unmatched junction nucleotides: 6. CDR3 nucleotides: TGTGCCACCAGTGAGTACCCGGGACAGGGGCAGTTCTTC. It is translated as CATSEYPGQGQFF.

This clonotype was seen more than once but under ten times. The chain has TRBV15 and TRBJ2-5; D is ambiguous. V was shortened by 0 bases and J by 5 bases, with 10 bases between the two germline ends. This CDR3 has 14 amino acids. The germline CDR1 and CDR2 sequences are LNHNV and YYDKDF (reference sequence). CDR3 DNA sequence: TGTGCCACCAGCAGAGAGGCAGGTGGGGAGACCCAGTACTTC. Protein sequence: CATSREAGGETQYF.

The CDR3 DNA reads TGTGCCAGCACCAGGGGGTTTCGAGAGACCCAGTACTTC. Its protein product is CASTRGFRETQYF. The chain uses TRBV12-3 or TRBV12-4 and TRBJ2-5, with 7 nucleotides matching TRBD1. There are 13 residues in the CDR3. Unmatched junction bases numbered 6, after V lost 7 bases and J lost 4 bases.

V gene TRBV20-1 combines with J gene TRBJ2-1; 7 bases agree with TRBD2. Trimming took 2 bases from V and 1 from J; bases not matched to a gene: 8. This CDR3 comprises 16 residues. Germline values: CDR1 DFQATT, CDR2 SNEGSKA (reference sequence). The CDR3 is CSARIQGRDSYNEQFF. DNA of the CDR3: TGCAGTGCTAGAATCCAAGGGAGGGATTCCTACAATGAGCAGTTCTTC.

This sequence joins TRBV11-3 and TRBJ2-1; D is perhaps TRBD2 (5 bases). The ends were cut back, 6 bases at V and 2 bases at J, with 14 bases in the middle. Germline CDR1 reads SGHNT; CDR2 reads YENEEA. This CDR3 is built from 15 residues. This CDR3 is CASRKSGSPYNEQFF. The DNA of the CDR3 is TGTGCCAGCAGGAAAAGCGGATCCCCCTACAATGAGCAGTTCTTC.

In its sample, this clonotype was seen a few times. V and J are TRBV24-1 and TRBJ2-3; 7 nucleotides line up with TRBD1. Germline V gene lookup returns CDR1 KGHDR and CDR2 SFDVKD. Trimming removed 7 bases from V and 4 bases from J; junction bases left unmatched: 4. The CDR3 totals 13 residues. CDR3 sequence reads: CATSQTGADTQYF. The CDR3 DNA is TGTGCCACCAGCCAAACAGGGGCAGATACGCAGTATTTT.

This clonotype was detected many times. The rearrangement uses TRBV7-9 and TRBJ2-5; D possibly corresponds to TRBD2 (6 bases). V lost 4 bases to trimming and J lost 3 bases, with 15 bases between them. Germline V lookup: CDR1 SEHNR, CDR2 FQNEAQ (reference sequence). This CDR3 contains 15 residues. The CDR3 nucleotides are TGTGCCAGCAGCTCAGAGGGACGGACTAAAGAGACCCAGTACTTC. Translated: CASSSEGRTKETQYF.

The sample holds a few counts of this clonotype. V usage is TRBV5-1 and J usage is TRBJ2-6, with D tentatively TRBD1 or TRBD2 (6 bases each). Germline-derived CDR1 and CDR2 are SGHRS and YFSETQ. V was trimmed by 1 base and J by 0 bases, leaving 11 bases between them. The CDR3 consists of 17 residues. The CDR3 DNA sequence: TGCGCCAGCAGCTTGTGGAGGGGGAGCTCTGGGGCCAACGTCCTGACTTTC. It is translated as CASSLWRGSSGANVLTF.

Here the CDR3 DNA reads TGTGCCAGCGGGACCGGGACAGGGGGTGAAAAACTGTTTTTT. This gives the protein CASGTGTGGEKLFF. The rearrangement joins TRBV12-3 or TRBV12-4 to TRBJ1-4, with 11 bases identical to TRBD1. The CDR3 spans 14 residues. J gave up 7 bases and V 8 bases, and 6 bases lay outside the gene matches.

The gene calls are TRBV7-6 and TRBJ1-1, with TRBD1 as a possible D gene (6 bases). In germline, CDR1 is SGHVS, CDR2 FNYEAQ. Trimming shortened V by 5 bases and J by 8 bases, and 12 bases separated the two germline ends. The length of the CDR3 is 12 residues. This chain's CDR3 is CASSPFQGEAFF. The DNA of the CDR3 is TGTGCCAGCAGCCCATTTCAGGGGGAAGCTTTCTTT.

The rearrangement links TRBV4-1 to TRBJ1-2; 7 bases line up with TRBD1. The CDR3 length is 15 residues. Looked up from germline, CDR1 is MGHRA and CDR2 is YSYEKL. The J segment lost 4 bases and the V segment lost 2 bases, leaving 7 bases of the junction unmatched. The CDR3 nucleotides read TGCGCCAGCAGCCAATCCGCGACAGGGTCCTATGGCTACACCTTC. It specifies CASSQSATGSYGYTF.

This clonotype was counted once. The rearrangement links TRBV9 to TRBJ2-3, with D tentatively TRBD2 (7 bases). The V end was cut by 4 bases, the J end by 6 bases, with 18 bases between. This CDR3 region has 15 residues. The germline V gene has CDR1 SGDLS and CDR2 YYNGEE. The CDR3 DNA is TGTGCCAGCAGCCCCCAAGGGGGGGTAGGCGATACGCAGTATTTT. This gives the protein CASSPQGGVGDTQYF.

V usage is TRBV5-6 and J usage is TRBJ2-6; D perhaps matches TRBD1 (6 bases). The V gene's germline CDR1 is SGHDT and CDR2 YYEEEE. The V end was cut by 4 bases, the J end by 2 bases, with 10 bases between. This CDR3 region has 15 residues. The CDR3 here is CASSLTGPGANVLTF. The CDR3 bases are TGTGCCAGCAGCCTAACAGGGCCTGGGGCCAACGTCCTGACTTTC. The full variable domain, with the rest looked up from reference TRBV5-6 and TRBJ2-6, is DAGVTQSPTHLIKTRGQQVTLRCSPKSGHDTVSWYQQALGQGPQFIFQYYEEEERQRGNFPDRFSGHQFPNYSSELNVNALLLGDSALYLCASSLTGPGANVLTFGAGSRLTVL.

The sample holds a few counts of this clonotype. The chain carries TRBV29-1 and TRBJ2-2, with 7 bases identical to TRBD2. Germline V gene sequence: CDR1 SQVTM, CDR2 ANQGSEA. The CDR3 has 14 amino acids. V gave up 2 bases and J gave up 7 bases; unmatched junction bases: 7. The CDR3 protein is CSVEMGGDHGELFF. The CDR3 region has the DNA TGCAGCGTTGAAATGGGGGGGGATCACGGGGAGCTGTTTTTT.

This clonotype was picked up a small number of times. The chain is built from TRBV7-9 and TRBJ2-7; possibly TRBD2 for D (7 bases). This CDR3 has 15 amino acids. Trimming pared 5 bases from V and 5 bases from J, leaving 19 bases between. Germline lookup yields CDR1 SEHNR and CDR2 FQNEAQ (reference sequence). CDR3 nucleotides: TGTGCCAGCAGCCCCCGGGGGGCGGGAGCTGACGAGCAGTACTTC. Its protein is CASSPRGAGADEQYF.

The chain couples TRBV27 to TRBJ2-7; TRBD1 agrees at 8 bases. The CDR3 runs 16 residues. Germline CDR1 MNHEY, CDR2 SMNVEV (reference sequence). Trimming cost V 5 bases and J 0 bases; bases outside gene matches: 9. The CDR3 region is CASSLTRTGPSYEQYF. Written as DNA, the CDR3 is TGTGCCAGCAGTCTCACGCGGACAGGGCCCTCCTACGAGCAGTACTTC.